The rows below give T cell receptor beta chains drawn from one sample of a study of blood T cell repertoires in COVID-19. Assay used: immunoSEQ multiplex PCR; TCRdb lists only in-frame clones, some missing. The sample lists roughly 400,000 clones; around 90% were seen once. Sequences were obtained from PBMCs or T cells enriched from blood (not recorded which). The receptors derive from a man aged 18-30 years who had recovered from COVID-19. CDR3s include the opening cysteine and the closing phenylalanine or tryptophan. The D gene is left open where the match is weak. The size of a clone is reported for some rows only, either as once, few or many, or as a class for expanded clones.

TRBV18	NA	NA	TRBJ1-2	TGTGCCAGCTCCCCGGGCGGGTTCCTCTTC	CASSPGGFLF
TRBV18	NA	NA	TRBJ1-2	TGTGCCAGCTCACCACCAACAGTTTATGGCTACACCTTC	CASSPPTVYGYTF
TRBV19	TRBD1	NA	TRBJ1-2	TGTGCCAGTAGCCGGGACAGGATCAACTATGGCTACACCTTC	CASSRDRINYGYTF
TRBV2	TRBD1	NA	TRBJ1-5	TGTGCCAGCAGTGGAGACTCGACAGGGGGGTACAATCAGCCCCAGCATTTT	CASSGDSTGGYNQPQHF
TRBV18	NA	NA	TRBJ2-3	TGTGCCAGCTCACCCCCAGGGAAAGATACGCAGTATTTT	CASSPPGKDTQYF
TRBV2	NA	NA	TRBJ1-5	TGTGCCAGCAACGTAGAGCGGGACACCAAGAGCAATCAGCCCCAGCATTTT	CASNVERDTKSNQPQHF
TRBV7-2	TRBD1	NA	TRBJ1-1	TGTGCCAGCAGCCAAAACCGGGACAGGGTAACTGAAGCTTTCTTT	CASSQNRDRVTEAFF
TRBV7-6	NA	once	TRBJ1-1	TGTGCCAGCAGCCGGCGGGACCCCTACAAGATGAACACTGAAGCTTTCTTT	CASSRRDPYKMNTEAFF
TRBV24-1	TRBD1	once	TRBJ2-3	TGTGCCACCCAGGACAGGGGGCTTGCAGATACGCAGTATTTT	CATQDRGLADTQYF
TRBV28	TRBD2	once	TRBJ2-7	TGTGCCAGCAGTGTGAGCGGGAGCTCCTACGAGCAGTACTTC	CASSVSGSSYEQYF
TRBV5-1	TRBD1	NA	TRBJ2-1	TGCGCCAGCAGCTCATGTCCGGACAGGGGGATTTTCAATGAGCAGTTCTTC	CASSSCPDRGIFNEQFF
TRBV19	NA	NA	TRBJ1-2	TGTGCCAGTAGTATCCAGGGGAAGAACTATGGCTACACCTTC	CASSIQGKNYGYTF
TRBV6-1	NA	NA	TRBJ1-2	TGTGCCAGCAGTGAAAGTGGGGAGGATCTATATGGCTACACCTTC	CASSESGEDLYGYTF
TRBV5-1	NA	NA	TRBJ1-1	TGCGCCAGCAGCTTCAGGGAGGGCACTGAAGCTTTCTTT	CASSFREGTEAFF
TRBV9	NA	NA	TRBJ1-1	TGTGCCAGCAGCGCCGCAGGGAATATGAACACTGAAGCTTTCTTT	CASSAAGNMNTEAFF
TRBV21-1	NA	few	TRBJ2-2	TGTGCCAGCAGCATCCCTGGAGGGCCTCAGACTAGCGAGGACACCGGGGAGCTGTTTTTT	CASSIPGGPQTSEDTGELFF
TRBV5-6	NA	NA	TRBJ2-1	TGTGCCAGCAGCTTGTTGTCTAGCGACTACAATGAGCAGTTCTTC	CASSLLSSDYNEQFF
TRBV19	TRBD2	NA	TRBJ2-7	TGTGCCAGTAGTACAGGCGGCAGCGGGAGTCGCTACGAGCAGTACTTC	CASSTGGSGSRYEQYF
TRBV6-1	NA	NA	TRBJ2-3	TGTGCCAGCAGTGAAGGGGGGCTGAGCACAGATACGCAGTATTTT	CASSEGGLSTDTQYF
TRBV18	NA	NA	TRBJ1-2	TGTGCCAGCTCTCTCGGTAGCGGCTATGGCTACACCTTC	CASSLGSGYGYTF
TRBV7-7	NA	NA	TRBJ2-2	TGTGCCAGCAGCCCCCATCGGACCGGGGAGCTGTTTTTT	CASSPHRTGELFF
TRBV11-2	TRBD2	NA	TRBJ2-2	TGTGCCAGCAGCTTAGTAGCGGGGGACCTCACCGGGGAGCTGTTTTTT	CASSLVAGDLTGELFF
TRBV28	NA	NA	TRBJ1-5	TGTGCCAGCAGCAGGGGATACAATCAGCCCCAGCATTTT	CASSRGYNQPQHF
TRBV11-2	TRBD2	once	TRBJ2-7	TGTGCCAGCAGCTTAGATTACCGACTAGCGGGAGCCTACGAGCAGTACTTC	CASSLDYRLAGAYEQYF
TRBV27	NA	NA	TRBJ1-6	TGTGCCCTTCCCTGGGGGCGCATACTATCACCCCTCCACTTT	CALPWGRILSPLHF
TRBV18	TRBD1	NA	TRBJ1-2	TGTGCCAGCTCACCACCCTCCGGGACAGGATTTTTCGGCTACACCTTC	CASSPPSGTGFFGYTF
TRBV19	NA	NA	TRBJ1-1	TGTGCCACCAAGGGGCCGATGAACACTGAAGCTTTCTTT	CATKGPMNTEAFF
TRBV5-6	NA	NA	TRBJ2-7	TGTGCCAGCAGCCGAACAGACGGAAACTACGAGCAGTACTTC	CASSRTDGNYEQYF
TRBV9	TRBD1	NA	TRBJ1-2	TGTGCCAGCAGTCGAACAGGGGACAACTATGGCTACACCTTC	CASSRTGDNYGYTF
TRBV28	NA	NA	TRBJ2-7	TGTGCCAGCAGTCCTACCCCAATCTCCTACGAGCAGTACTTC	CASSPTPISYEQYF
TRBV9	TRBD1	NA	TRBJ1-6	TGTGCCAGCAGCGCGGGACAGGTCGGCTCACCCCTCCACTTT	CASSAGQVGSPLHF
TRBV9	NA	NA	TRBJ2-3	TGTGCCAGCAGCGTCTCTCCAGGAGATACGCAGTATTTT	CASSVSPGDTQYF
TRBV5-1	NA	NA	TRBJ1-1	TGCGCCAGCAGCTTGGATCAGGGGAACACTGAAGCTTTCTTT	CASSLDQGNTEAFF